This is a list of T cell receptor beta chains from one sample in a study of T cell responses to AZD1222 COVID-19 vaccine. Measured with immunoSEQ multiplex PCR; TCRdb has only the in-frame clones, and not every one. The sample yields 150,000 to 200,000 clones, around 94% seen once. Sequencing was performed on peripheral blood, taken on day 0 of AZD1222 vaccination. The receptor source for this set is an adult in good health. The CDR3 runs from the conserved cysteine through the conserved F or W.

CDR3aa	len	v_gene	j_gene
CASSLGGGGSIPQHF	15	TRBV13	TRBJ1-5
CASSPPPRTNEQFF	14	TRBV28	TRBJ2-1
CASSLTIEHEKLFF	14	TRBV11-2	TRBJ1-4
CASSLQGALSEAFF	14	TRBV19	TRBJ1-1
CASSRRGRKAYEQYF	15	TRBV28	TRBJ2-7
CASSQVLGNEQYF	13	TRBV3-1/TRBV3-2	TRBJ2-7
CASSGAAGGNSPLHF	15	TRBV6-5	TRBJ1-6
CASIAGAVGNTEAFF	15	TRBV10-2	TRBJ1-1
CASSWGDTSNEKLFF	15	TRBV19	TRBJ1-4
CASSQGELEQFF	12	TRBV4-1	TRBJ2-1
CAWSPGRSTEAFF	13	TRBV30	TRBJ1-1